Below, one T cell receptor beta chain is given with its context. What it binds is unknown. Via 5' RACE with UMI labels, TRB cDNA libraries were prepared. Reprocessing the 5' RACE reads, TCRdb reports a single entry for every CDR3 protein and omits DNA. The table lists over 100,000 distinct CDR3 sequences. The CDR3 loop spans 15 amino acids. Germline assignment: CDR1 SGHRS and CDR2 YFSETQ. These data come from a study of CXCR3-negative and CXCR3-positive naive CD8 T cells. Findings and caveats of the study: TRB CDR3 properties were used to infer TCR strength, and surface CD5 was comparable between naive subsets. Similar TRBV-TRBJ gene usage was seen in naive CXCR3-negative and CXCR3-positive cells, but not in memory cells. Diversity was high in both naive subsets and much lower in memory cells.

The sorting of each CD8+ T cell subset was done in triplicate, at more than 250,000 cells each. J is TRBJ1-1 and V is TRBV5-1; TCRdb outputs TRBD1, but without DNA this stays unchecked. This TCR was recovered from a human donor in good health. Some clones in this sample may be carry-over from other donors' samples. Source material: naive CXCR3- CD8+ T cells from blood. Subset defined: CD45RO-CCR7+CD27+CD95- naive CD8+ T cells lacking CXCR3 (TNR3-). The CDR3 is CASSSPGQGSTEAFF.